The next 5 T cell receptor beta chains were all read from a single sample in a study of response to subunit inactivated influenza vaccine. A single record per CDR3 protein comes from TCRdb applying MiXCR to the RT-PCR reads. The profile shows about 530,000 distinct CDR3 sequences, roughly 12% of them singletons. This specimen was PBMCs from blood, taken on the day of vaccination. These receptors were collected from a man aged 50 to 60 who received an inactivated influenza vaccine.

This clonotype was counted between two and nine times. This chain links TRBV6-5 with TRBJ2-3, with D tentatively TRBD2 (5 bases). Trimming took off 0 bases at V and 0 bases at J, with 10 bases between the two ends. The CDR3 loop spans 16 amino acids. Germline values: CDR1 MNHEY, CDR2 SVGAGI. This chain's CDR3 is CASSYSPGISTDTQYF. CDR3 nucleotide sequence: TGTGCCAGCAGTTACTCCCCGGGAATCAGCACAGATACGCAGTATTTT.

CDR3 region: CASSQAFSGLELFF. CDR3 bases: TGCGCCAGCAGCCAAGCTTTTTCTGGCTTGGAGCTGTTTTTT. This chain links TRBV4-3 with TRBJ2-2; D call uncertain. The V gene's germline CDR1 is LGHNA and CDR2 YSLEER. This CDR3 is 14 amino acids long. Trimming took off 1 base at V and 10 bases at J, with 13 bases between the two ends.

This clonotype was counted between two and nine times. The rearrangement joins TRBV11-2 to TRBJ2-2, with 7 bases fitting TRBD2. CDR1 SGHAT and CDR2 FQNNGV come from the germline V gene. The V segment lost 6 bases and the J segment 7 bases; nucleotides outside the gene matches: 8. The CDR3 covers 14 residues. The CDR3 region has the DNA TGTGCCAGCAGAAAAGGACTAGGGAACGGGGAGCTGTTTTTT. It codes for CASRKGLGNGELFF. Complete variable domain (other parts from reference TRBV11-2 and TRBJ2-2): EAGVAQSPRYKIIEKRQSVAFWCNPISGHATLYWYQQILGQGPKLLIQFQNNGVVDDSQLPKDRFSAERLKGVDSTLKIQPAKLEDSAVYLCASRKGLGNGELFFGEGSRLTVL.

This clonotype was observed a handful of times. For the CDR3, the DNA is TGCAGTGCTCGGACGGTCCAGAACACTGAAGCTTTCTTT. Translated, it gives CSARTVQNTEAFF. V and J are TRBV20-1 and TRBJ1-1; D is uncertain. Trimming left V 5 bases short and J 1 base short, with 11 bases between. The CDR3 is made up of 13 amino acids. The germline V gene encodes CDR1 DFQATT and CDR2 SNEGSKA (reference sequence).

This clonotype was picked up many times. In DNA form, the CDR3 reads TGCGCCAGCAGCCAAGAGGGGGGGCGGTCACCCCTCCACTTT. Protein sequence: CASSQEGGRSPLHF. V is TRBV4-3 and J is TRBJ1-6; a weak D match, TRBD1 (6 bases). Germline CDR1 and CDR2: LGHNA and YSLEER. Between the trimmed V and J ends, which lost 0 bases and 10 bases, there was a span of 10 bases. The CDR3 contains 14 residues.